A selection of T cell receptor beta chains follows, all from one sample in a study of OX40 agonist ivuxolimab in advanced cancers. The method was immunoSEQ multiplex PCR; TCRdb's version includes in-frame clones alone and lacks a portion of them. The sample records 100,000 to 110,000 clones, roughly 90% being singletons. This material consisted of CD4+ or CD8+ T cells sorted from blood, taken in a trial of the OX40 agonist ivuxolimab. These receptors were taken from an adult with an advanced solid tumor such as melanoma, head and neck, liver or kidney cancer. The CDR3 runs from the conserved cysteine through the conserved F or W. The order of the fields is CDR3 length, V gene, D gene, CDR3 protein. A D gene is named only where the DNA matches it firmly.

>15|TRBV6-1|TRBD1
CASSKTGTAAYEQYF
>14|TRBV9|.
CASSHQTGTEKLFF
>15|TRBV7-9|.
CASSFGLTSGNTIYF
>17|TRBV4-1|.
CASSQVIPGLAYNEQFF
>16|TRBV27|TRBD2
CASSSRLAEAKNIQYF
>15|TRBV7-6|TRBD2
CASSPRTSGNNEQFF
>15|TRBV2|TRBD1
CASSTTGQGNQPQHF
>14|TRBV27|.
CASSNTKGAYEQYF
>15|TRBV7-6|TRBD2
CASSLHSDGGRAEFF
>14|TRBV28|.
CASSRQTVKNIQYF
>14|TRBV4-3|TRBD2
CASSQSPGGYEQYF
>12|TRBV2|.
CASSHKEYEQYF
>14|TRBV4-2|.
CASSQDRHTDTQYF
>13|TRBV2|.
CASRENSNQPQHF
>13|TRBV5-6|.
CASSLGQFYEQYF
>10|TRBV28|.
CATSQSRAFF
>16|TRBV27|TRBD2
CASSFLFSGRHNEQFF
>13|TRBV7-2|.
CASSLLVDNEQFF
>13|TRBV7-2|.
CASSSGTVGLAFF
>13|TRBV5-1|TRBD1
CASSRDSHETQYF
>16|TRBV5-6|TRBD2
CASSKTATSGTETQYF
>16|TRBV7-3|.
CASSSTPLTEGGEQFF
>18|TRBV9|TRBD1
CASSGSGGQGFYRNGYTF
>19|TRBV7-9|TRBD1
CASSPWTGGPTIYGNTIYF
>14|TRBV4-3|.
CASSQAGSTGELFF
>15|TRBV7-2|TRBD2
CASSSVAGGWYEQYF
>14|TRBV4-3|.
CASSQDDSAYEQYF
>14|TRBV6-5|TRBD1
CASRKKTGAGEAFF
>15|TRBV2|.
CASSNRELDTGELFF
>15|TRBV15|.
CATSRDRSRTETQYF
>17|TRBV4-1|.
CASSQDLTLTRQETQYF
>15|TRBV19|TRBD2
CASTPTSGRGDTQYF
>14|TRBV2|.
CASSSLAPTDTQYF
>13|TRBV29-1|.
CSVEVPTNEKLFF
>14|TRBV7-9|.
CASSRLLMNTEAFF
>14|TRBV6-5|TRBD1
CASRRDRDNEKLFF
>13|TRBV5-1|.
CASSSLLGGTQYF
>13|TRBV6-5|.
CASSPGVSYEQYF
>14|TRBV7-3|.
CASSPGRSTDTQYF
>16|TRBV7-9|TRBD2
CASSLFRTSAFDEQFF
>15|TRBV4-2|.
CASSQDRAGVYEQYF
>15|TRBV5-1|TRBD1
CASSPPGQGYETQYF
>14|TRBV13|.
CASSIIRDSYEQYF